This entry describes one T cell receptor (beta chain). Original handling: Amplification from reference gene primers served as the basis for estimated nucleated cell counts. Profiling relied on immunoSEQ multiplex PCR, and the TCRdb table lists in-frame clones only, not all of them. That table gives V, J and clone size, and the DNA gave D and trimming. The sample lists approximately 73,000 clones, roughly 87% seen once, with about 9.2% in the top ten. The sample comes from a study of blood T cell repertoires in COVID-19. Across the whole study: COVID-19 samples from acute and convalescent phases originated in the United States, Italy and Spain. The analysed material was cDNA or gDNA that came from T cells, B-cell-depleted T cells, or PBMCs.

Germline V gene lookup returns CDR1 LGHNT and CDR2 FRNRAP. Trimming took off 1 base at V and 4 bases at J, with 10 bases between the two ends. CDR3 length: 14 amino acids. The chain has TRBV12-5 and TRBJ1-1; D not certain. The TCR sequence derives from a man older than 75 with acute or convalescent COVID-19. The sample taken for sequencing was peripheral blood. The CDR3 region is CASGLGGSGTEAFF. The CDR3 DNA follows: TGTGCTAGTGGTTTGGGAGGGAGCGGCACTGAAGCTTTCTTT.